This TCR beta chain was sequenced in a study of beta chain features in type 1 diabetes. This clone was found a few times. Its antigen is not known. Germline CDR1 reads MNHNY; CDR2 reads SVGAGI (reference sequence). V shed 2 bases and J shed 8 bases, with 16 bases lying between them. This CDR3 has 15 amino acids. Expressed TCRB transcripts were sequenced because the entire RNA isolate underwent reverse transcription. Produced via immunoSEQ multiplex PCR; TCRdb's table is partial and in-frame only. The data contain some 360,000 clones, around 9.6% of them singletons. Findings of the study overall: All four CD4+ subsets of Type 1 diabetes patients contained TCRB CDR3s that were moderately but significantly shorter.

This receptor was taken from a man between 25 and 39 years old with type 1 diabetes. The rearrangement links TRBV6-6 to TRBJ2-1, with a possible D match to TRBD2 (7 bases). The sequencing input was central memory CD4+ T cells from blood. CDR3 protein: CASSYPGGGEDEQFF. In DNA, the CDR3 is TGTGCCAGCAGTTACCCCGGAGGGGGGGAGGATGAGCAGTTCTTC.